This TCR beta chain is drawn from a study of blood T cell repertoires in COVID-19. Overall study context: Donors in the United States, Italy and Spain gave samples during acute or convalescent COVID-19. PBMCs, B-cell-depleted T cells, or T cells were the source of the cDNA or gDNA that made up the material.

This CDR3 is 14 amino acids long. CDR1 is SGHNT, CDR2 YYREEE, per germline (reference sequence). Trimming pared 0 bases from V and 1 base from J, leaving 7 bases between. In the original workflow: Counts of nucleated cells, estimated from reference gene primer amplification, were obtained. Only in-frame clones appear in the TCRdb table, and some are missing; sequencing was by immunoSEQ multiplex PCR. Clone size and the V and J calls come from that table; the DNA yielded D and trimming. The sample includes tens of thousands of clones, around 88% of them seen just once. The chain has TRBV5-4 and TRBJ1-1; weak D call: TRBD1 (5 bases). The sample was peripheral blood. The TCR originated in a man aged 40-55 years with COVID-19, enrolled during active disease. CDR3 residues: CASSLVGGNTEAFF. For the CDR3, the DNA is TGTGCCAGCAGCTTGGTGGGGGGGAACACTGAAGCTTTCTTT.